Reported below is one T cell receptor (beta chain). Germline assignment: CDR1 MNHEY and CDR2 SVGAGI. V shed 4 bases and J shed 8 bases, with 14 bases lying between them. The CDR3 sequence is 14 residues long. These data originate in a study of shared T cell receptors in the human thymus. This table comes from immunoSEQ multiplex PCR, and its TCRdb copy is limited to in-frame clones, with some not included. This table has around 730,000 clones, approximately 85% appearing once. This sample also belongs to another study, concerning human thymus T cells. That source notes: Healthy Finnish infants having corrective surgery for congenital heart defects served as donors. Thymic tissue was derived from resections collected during corrective heart surgery. Apparent bias marked the V and J gene usage of thymic and blood repertoires. Highly overlapping thymic repertoires in unrelated individuals were reported by related research.

This TCR derives from a girl under three years old with a congenital heart defect. Input material: thymocytes. V usage is TRBV6-5 and J usage is TRBJ1-4; D call uncertain. CDR3 DNA sequence: TGTGCCAGCAGTTGCAGAGCTCCGGGGGAAAAACTGTTTTTT. Its protein is CASSCRAPGEKLFF.